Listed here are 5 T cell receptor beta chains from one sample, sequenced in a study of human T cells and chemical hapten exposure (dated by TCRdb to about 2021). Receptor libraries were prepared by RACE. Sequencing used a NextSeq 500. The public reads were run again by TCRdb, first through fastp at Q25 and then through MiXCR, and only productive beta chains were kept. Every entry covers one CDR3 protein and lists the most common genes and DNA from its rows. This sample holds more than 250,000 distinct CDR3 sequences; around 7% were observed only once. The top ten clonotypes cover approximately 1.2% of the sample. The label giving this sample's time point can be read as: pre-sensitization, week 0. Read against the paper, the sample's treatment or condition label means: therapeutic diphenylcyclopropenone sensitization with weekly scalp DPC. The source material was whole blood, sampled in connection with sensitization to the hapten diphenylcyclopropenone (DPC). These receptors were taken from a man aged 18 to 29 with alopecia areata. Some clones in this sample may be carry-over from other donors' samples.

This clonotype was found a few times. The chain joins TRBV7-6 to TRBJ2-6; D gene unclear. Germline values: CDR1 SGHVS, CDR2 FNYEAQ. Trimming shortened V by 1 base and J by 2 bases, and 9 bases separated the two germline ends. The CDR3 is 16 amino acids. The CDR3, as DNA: TGTGCCAGCAGCTTAGAGACCCTCACTGGGGCCAACGTCCTGACTTTC. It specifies CASSLETLTGANVLTF. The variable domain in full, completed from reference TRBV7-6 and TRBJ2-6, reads GAGVSQSPRYKVTKRGQDVALRCDPISGHVSLYWYRQALGQGPEFLTYFNYEAQQDKSGLPNDRFSAERPEGSISTLTIQRTEQRDSAMYRCASSLETLTGANVLTFGAGSRLTVL.

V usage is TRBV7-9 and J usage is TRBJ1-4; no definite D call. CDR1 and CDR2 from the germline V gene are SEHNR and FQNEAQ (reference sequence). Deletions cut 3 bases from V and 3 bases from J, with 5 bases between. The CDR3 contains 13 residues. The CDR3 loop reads CASSFMSNEKLFF. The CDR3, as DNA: TGTGCCAGCAGCTTTATGTCTAATGAAAAACTGTTTTTT.

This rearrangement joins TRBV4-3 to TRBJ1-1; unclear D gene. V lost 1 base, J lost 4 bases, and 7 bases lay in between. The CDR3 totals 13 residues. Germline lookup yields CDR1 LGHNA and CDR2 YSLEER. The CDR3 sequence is CASSQAFTTEAFF. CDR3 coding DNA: TGCGCCAGCAGCCAAGCCTTCACCACTGAAGCTTTCTTT.

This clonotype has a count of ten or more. As DNA, the CDR3 is TGCAGCGCAAGTTCCGGCACAGGGGACACTGAAGCTTTCTTT. Amino acids: CSASSGTGDTEAFF. V is TRBV29-1 and J is TRBJ1-1; 7 bases are a match to TRBD1. The CDR3 runs 14 residues. The trim removed 7 bases at V and 3 bases at J, leaving 11 bases unmatched. The V gene's germline CDR1 is SQVTM and CDR2 ANQGSEA. Using reference TRBV29-1 and TRBJ1-1 for the parts outside the CDR3, the full variable domain is SAVISQKPSRDICQRGTSLTIQCQVDSQVTMMFWYRQQPGQSLTLIATANQGSEATYESGFVIDKFPISRPNLTFSTLTVSNMSPEDSSIYLCSASSGTGDTEAFFGQGTRLTVV.

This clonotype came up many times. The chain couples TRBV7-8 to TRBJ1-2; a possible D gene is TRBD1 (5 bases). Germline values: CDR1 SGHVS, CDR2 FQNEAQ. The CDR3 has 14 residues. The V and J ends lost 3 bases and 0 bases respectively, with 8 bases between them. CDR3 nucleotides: TGTGCCAGCAGCTTCCGGGGCACTAACTATGGCTACACCTTC. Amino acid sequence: CASSFRGTNYGYTF.